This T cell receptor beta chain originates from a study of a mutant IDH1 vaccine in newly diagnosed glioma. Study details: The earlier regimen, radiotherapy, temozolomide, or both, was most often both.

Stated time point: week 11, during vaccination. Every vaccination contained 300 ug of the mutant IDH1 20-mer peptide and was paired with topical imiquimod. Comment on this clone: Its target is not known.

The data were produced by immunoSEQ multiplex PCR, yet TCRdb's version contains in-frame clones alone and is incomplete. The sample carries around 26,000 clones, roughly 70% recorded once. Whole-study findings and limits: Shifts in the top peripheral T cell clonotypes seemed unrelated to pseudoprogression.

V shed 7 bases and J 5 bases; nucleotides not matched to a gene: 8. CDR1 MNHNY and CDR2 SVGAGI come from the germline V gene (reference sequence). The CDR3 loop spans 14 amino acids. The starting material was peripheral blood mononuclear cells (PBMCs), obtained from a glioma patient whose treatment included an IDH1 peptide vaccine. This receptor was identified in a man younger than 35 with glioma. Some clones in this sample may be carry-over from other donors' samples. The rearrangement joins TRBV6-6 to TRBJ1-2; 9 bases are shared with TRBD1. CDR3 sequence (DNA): TGTGCCAGCAAGTTCGGACAGGGGCAGTATGGCTACACCTTC. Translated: CASKFGQGQYGYTF.